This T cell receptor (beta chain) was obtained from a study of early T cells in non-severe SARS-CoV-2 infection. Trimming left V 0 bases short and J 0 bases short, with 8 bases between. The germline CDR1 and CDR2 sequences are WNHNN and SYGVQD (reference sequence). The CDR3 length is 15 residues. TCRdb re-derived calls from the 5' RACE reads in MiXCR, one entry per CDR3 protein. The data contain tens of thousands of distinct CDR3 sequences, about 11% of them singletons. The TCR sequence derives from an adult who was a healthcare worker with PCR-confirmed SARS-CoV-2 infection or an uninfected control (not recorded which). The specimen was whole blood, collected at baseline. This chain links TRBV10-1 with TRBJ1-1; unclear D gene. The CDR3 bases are TGCGCCAGCAGTGAGTCCCCAGCCCTGAACACTGAAGCTTTCTTT. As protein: CASSESPALNTEAFF.